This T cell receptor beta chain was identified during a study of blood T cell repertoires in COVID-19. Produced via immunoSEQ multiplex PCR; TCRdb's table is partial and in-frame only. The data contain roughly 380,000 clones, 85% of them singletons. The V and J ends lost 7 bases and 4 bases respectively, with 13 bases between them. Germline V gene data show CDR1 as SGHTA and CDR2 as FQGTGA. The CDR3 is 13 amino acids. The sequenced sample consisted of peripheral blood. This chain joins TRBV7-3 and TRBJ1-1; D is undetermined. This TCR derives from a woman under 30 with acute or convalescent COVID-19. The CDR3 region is CASIHNAGTEAFF. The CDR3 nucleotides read TGTGCCAGCATCCACAACGCGGGCACTGAAGCTTTCTTT.